The clone carrying this TCR beta chain was picked up a small number of times. Its cognate antigen is unknown. J was trimmed by 6 bases and V by 0 bases; bases with no gene match: 9. The CDR3 consists of 17 residues. CDR1 MGHRA and CDR2 YSYEKL come from the germline V gene. These data originate in a study of cytomegalovirus exposure and HLA in healthy donors. Use of 60 Vbeta and 13 Jbeta primers characterized the PCR. Measured with immunoSEQ multiplex PCR; TCRdb has only the in-frame clones, and not every one. The repertoire consists of roughly 150,000 clones, with about three quarters occurring once and the leading ten covering under 0.8%. Study results and caveats: A later examination showed that TCR association rates differed by HLA locus, with DRB1 most and HLA-C fewest. Among the CMV-associated chains, three were confirmed in vitro as specific for CMV antigens. Productive status was seen about 90% or about 30% of the time for most TCR beta V segments in an earlier analysis.

The clonotype originates from a male donor in good health and CMV-seronegative. The chain is built from TRBV4-1 and TRBJ1-1; 11 bases are a match to TRBD1. The material sequenced was PBMCs. CDR3 amino acids: CASSQDDGTGGSAEAFF. The CDR3, as DNA: TGCGCCAGCAGCCAAGATGACGGGACAGGGGGGAGTGCTGAAGCTTTCTTT.